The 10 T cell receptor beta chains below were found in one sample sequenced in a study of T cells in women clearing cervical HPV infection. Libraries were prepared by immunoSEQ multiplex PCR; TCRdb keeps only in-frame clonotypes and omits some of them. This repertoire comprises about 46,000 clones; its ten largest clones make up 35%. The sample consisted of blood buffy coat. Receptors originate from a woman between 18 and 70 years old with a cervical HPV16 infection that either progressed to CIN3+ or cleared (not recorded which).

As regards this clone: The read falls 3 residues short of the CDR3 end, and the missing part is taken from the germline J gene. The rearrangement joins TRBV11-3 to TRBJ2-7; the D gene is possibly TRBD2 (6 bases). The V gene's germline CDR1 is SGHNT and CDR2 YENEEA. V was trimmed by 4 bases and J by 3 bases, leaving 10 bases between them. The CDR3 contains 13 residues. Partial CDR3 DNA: TGTGCCAGCAGCTGGGGGGATTTCTACGAG. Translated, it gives CASSWGDFYE. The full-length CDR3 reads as CASSWGDFYEQYF.

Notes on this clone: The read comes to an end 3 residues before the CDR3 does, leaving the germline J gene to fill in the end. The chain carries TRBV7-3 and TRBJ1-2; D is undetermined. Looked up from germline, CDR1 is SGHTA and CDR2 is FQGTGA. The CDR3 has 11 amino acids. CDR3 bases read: TGTGCCTCGCCCCTTGGCAATGAC. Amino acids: CASPLGND. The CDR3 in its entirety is CASPLGNDYTF. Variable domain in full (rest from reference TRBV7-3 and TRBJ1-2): GAGVSQTPSNKVTEKGKYVELRCDPISGHTALYWYRQSLGQGPEFLIYFQGTGAADDSGLPNDRFFAVRPEGSVSTLKIQRTERGDSAVYLCASPLGNDYTFGSGTRLTVV.

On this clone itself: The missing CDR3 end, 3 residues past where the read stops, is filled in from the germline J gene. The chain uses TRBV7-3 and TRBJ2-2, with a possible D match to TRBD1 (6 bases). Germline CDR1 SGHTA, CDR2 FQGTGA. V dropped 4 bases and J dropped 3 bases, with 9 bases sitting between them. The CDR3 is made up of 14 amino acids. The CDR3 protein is CASSSQGYTGELFF. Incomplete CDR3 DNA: TGTGCCAGCAGCTCACAGGGATACACCGGGGAG.

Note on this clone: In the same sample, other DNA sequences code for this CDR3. The DNA read from the CDR3 is TGTGCCAGTAGTATTTTGCAGGGGGGC. Protein product: CASSILQGG. The whole CDR3 protein is CASSILQGGAFF. The chain uses TRBV19 and TRBJ1-1; 7 bases line up with TRBD1. The read falls 3 residues short of the CDR3 end, and the missing part is taken from the germline J gene. CDR1 is LNHDA and CDR2 is SQIVND in the germline V gene (reference sequence). CDR3 length equals 12 residues.

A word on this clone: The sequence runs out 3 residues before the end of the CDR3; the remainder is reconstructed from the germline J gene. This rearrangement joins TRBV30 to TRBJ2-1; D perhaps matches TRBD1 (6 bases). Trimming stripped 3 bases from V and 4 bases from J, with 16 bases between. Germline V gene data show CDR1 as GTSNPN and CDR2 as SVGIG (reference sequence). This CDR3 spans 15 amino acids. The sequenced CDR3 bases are TGTGCCTGGAGCTTAACAGGGACGCGGTACAATGAG. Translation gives CAWSLTGTRYNE. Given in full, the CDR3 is CAWSLTGTRYNEQFF.

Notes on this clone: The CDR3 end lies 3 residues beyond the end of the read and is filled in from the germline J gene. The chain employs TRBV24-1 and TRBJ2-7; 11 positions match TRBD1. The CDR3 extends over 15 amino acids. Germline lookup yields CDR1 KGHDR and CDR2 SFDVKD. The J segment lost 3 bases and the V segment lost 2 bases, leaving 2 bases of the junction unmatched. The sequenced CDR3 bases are TGTGCCACCAGTGATTCCGGGACAGGGGGCTACGAG. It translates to CATSDSGTGGYE. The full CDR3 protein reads CATSDSGTGGYEQYF.

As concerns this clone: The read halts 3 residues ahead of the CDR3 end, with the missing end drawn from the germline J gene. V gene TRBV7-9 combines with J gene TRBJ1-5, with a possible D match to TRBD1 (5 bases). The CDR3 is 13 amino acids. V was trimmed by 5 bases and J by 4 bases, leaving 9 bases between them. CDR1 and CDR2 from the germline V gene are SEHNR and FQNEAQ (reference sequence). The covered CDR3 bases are TGTGCCAGCAGCGACAGCAATAATCAGCCC. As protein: CASSDSNNQP. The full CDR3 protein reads CASSDSNNQPQHF.

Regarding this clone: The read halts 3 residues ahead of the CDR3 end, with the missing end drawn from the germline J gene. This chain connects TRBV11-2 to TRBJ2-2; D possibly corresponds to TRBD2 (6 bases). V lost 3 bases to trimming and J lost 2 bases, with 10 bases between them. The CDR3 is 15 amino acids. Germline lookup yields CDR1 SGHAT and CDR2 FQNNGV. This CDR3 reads CASSFRGANTGELFF. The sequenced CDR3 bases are TGTGCCAGCAGCTTTCGCGGGGCAAACACCGGGGAG.

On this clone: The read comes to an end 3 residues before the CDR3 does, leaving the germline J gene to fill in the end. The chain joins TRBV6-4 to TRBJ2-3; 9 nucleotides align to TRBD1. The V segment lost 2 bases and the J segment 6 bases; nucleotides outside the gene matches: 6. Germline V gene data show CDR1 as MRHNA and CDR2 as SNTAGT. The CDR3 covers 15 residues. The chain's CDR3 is CASSDPGTGKDTQYF. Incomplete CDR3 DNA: TGTGCCAGCAGTGACCCCGGGACAGGGAAGGATACG.

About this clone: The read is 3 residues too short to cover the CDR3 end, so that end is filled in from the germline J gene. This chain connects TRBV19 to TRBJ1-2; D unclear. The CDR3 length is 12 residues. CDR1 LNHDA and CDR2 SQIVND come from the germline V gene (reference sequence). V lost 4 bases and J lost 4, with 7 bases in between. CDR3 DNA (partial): TGTGCCAGTAGTACCTCCGGCTATGGC. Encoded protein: CASSTSGYG. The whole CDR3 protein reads CASSTSGYGYTF.